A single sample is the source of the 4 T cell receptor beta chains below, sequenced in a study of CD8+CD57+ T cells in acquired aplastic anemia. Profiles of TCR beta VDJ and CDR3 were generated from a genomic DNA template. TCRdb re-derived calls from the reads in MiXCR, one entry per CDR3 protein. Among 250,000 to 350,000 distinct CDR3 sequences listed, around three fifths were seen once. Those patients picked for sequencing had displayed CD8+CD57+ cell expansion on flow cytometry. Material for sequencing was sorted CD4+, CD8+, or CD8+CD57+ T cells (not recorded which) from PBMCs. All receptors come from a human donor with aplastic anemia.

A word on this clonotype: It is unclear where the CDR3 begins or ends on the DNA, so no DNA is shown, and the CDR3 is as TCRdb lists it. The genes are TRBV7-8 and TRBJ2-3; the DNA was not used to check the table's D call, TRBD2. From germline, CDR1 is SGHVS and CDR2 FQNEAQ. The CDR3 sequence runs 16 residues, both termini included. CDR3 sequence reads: CASSPVASGTTDTQYF.

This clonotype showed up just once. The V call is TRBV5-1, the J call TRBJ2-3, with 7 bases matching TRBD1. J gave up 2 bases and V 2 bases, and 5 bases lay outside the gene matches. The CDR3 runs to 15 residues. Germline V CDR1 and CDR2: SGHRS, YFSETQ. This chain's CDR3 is CASSFGQVSTDTQYF. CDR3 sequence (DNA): TGCGCCAGCAGCTTCGGACAGGTCTCCACAGATACGCAGTATTTT.

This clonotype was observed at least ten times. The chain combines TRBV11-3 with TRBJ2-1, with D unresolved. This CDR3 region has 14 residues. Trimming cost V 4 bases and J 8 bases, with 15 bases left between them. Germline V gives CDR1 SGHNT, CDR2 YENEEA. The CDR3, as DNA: TGTGCCAGCAGCTCCCCCCCCGAGAATGATGAGCAGTTCTTC. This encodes CASSSPPENDEQFF.

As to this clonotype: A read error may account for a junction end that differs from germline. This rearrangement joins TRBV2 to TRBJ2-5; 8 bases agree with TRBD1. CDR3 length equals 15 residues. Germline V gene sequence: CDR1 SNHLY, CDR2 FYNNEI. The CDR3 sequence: CAGSTDRGIFETQYF. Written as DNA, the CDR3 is TGTGCCGGCAGTACTGACAGGGGAATATTCGAGACACAGTACTTC.